This T cell receptor (beta chain) was identified in a study of cytomegalovirus exposure and HLA in healthy donors. The study, taken as a whole, reports: Donor immune exposure was known only as CMV serostatus.

The PCR ran on 60 Vbeta and 13 Jbeta primers. TCRdb's copy holds only in-frame clones and misses some; the assay was immunoSEQ multiplex PCR. The data hold 200,000 or so clones, with roughly 82% observed a single time. The CDR3 runs 16 residues. The V gene end was trimmed by 4 bases and the J gene end by 5 bases; junction bases not matched to a gene: 13. Germline CDR1 and CDR2: MNHNY and SVGAGI (reference sequence). Participants comprised healthy donors of bone marrow. About this clone itself: Antigen unknown.

Specimen: PBMCs. The chain couples TRBV6-6 to TRBJ2-5, with TRBD2 matching 7 bases. The sequence came from a woman aged 50 to 60 in good health and CMV-seropositive. The CDR3 loop is CASSSPRDYPWETQYF. CDR3 nucleotide sequence: TGTGCCAGCAGTTCCCCCCGGGACTACCCCTGGGAGACCCAGTACTTC.